The 27 T cell receptor beta chains given below trace back to one sample, sequenced in a study of T cells in Graves' hyperthyroidism and ophthalmopathy. What was amplified from RNA transcripts were TCR beta CDR3 regions. Primed by the HTBI set, a first-round RT-PCR was run on the TCR CDR3. TCRdb redid the calling of the multiplex PCR reads with MiXCR, one entry per CDR3 protein. Of hundreds of thousands of distinct CDR3 sequences in the sample, about 15% were seen once. Input material: blood. Receptors were obtained from a woman aged 18 to 35 with Graves' hyperthyroidism.

Many counts were recorded for this clonotype. The chain employs TRBV7-3 and TRBJ1-2; D is possibly TRBD1 (5 bases). This CDR3 region has 14 residues. With 5 bases removed from V and 3 bases from J, the gap between germline ends came to 13 bases. Germline V gene lookup returns CDR1 SGHTA and CDR2 FQGTGA. The CDR3 is CASSDVGTDYGYTF. The CDR3 bases are TGTGCCAGCAGCGATGTAGGGACGGACTATGGCTACACCTTC.

This clonotype showed up many times. The chain links TRBV20-1 to TRBJ2-1; D is perhaps TRBD2 (6 bases). V lost 0 bases and J 3 bases, leaving 9 bases between the germline ends. The CDR3 length is 14 residues. Germline V gene data show CDR1 as DFQATT and CDR2 as SNEGSKA (reference sequence). The CDR3 sequence: CSARELRDYNEQFF. Here the CDR3 DNA reads TGCAGTGCTAGAGAGTTGCGGGACTACAATGAGCAGTTCTTC.

At least ten counts were recorded for this clonotype. The chain employs TRBV12-3 or TRBV12-4 and TRBJ1-4; TRBD1 matches at 8 bases. This CDR3 comprises 15 residues. Trimming removed 1 base from V and 10 bases from J; junction bases left unmatched: 8. This chain's CDR3 is CASSLDGTGFRKLFF. In DNA, the CDR3 is TGTGCCAGCAGTTTAGACGGGACAGGTTTTAGAAAACTGTTTTTT.

This clonotype was seen ten or more times. The rearrangement uses TRBV5-1 and TRBJ2-1; D is ambiguous. Germline V CDR1 and CDR2: SGHRS, YFSETQ. The CDR3 loop spans 12 amino acids. Trimming pared 4 bases from V and 6 bases from J, leaving 8 bases between. CDR3 coding DNA: TGCGCCAGCAGCGTAAGCGCCAATGAGCAGTTCTTC. Translation: CASSVSANEQFF.

This clonotype was observed at least ten times. This chain joins TRBV12-3 or TRBV12-4 and TRBJ1-4, with D possibly matching TRBD1 (6 bases). The CDR3 is 12 residues long. V lost 6 bases to trimming and J lost 8 bases, with 10 bases between them. CDR3 DNA: TGTGCCAGCAGACGAGGACAGGAAAAACTGTTTTTT. Translated, it gives CASRRGQEKLFF.

This clonotype was recorded at least ten times. V is TRBV3-1 and J is TRBJ2-7; a weak D match, TRBD2 (5 bases). There are 11 residues in the CDR3. Trimming took off 2 bases at V and 7 bases at J, with 6 bases between the two ends. CDR1 is LGHDT, CDR2 YNNKEL, per germline (reference sequence). CDR3 in DNA: TGTGCCAGCAGCCAAAGAGGGGAGCAGTACTTC. Protein sequence: CASSQRGEQYF.

The genes are TRBV12-3 or TRBV12-4 and TRBJ2-5, with TRBD1 as a possible D gene (5 bases). Trimming removed 8 bases at V and 1 base at J, with 8 bases between. The CDR3 extends over 12 amino acids. The CDR3 is CASGAFQETQYF. In nucleotides, the CDR3 is TGTGCCAGCGGGGCTTTCCAAGAGACCCAGTACTTC.

V gene TRBV9 combines with J gene TRBJ2-5; D is uncertain. V was trimmed by 3 bases and J by 0 bases, leaving 6 bases between them. This CDR3 is 13 amino acids long. Looked up from germline, CDR1 is SGDLS and CDR2 is YYNGEE. The CDR3 is CASSGRYQETQYF. The DNA of the CDR3 is TGTGCCAGCAGCGGACGGTACCAAGAGACCCAGTACTTC.

There are many counts of this clonotype. This chain links TRBV20-1 with TRBJ1-1, with no clear D. CDR1 is DFQATT and CDR2 is SNEGSKA in the germline V gene (reference sequence). The CDR3 has 13 amino acids. The ends were cut back, 3 bases at V and 4 bases at J, with 12 bases in the middle. The CDR3 spells CSASGRESTEAFF. CDR3 nucleotides: TGCAGTGCTAGCGGACGGGAATCCACTGAAGCTTTCTTT.

There are many counts of this clonotype. The chain uses TRBV18 and TRBJ1-2, with 7 bases aligning to TRBD1. The CDR3 extends over 14 amino acids. After removal of 0 bases from V and 7 bases from J, the junction contained 5 bases not matched to a gene. CDR1 and CDR2 from the germline V gene are KGHSH and LQKENI. Written as DNA, the CDR3 is TGTGCCAGCTCACCACCGGAAAGGGGGCTTGGCTACACCTTC. This codes for CASSPPERGLGYTF. Filled out from reference TRBV18 and TRBJ1-2, the complete variable domain reads NAGVMQNPRHLVRRRGQEARLRCSPMKGHSHVYWYRQLPEEGLKFMVYLQKENIIDESGMPKERFSAEFPKEGPSILRIQQVVRGDSAAYFCASSPPERGLGYTFGSGTRLTVV.

This clonotype has at least ten counts. The chain has TRBV6-1 and TRBJ2-3; no reliable D call. V was trimmed by 6 bases and J by 0 bases, leaving 7 bases between them. The CDR3 has 13 amino acids. The V gene's germline CDR1 is MNHNS and CDR2 SASEGT. CDR3 nucleotides: TGTGCCAGCAGGGGTCCCAGCACAGATACGCAGTATTTT. Its protein is CASRGPSTDTQYF.

This clonotype was detected ten times or more. The chain recombines TRBV6-5 with TRBJ1-2; D unclear. CDR3 length: 15 amino acids. Looked up from germline, CDR1 is MNHEY and CDR2 is SVGAGI. V was shortened by 0 bases and J by 4 bases, with 12 bases between the two germline ends. The CDR3 DNA is TGTGCCAGCAGTTACTCGACCGGCGGCGTCTATGGCTACACCTTC. Amino acids: CASSYSTGGVYGYTF.

This clonotype was recorded many times. The chain employs TRBV7-8 and TRBJ1-4; D uncertain. The length of the CDR3 is 12 residues. Trimming took off 3 bases at V and 4 bases at J, with 3 bases between the two ends. The germline V gene encodes CDR1 SGHVS and CDR2 FQNEAQ. This CDR3 is CASSLDNEKLFF. The CDR3 DNA sequence: TGTGCCAGCAGCTTGGATAATGAAAAACTGTTTTTT. The entire variable domain, with the rest obtained from reference TRBV7-8 and TRBJ1-4, is as follows: GAGVSQSPRYKVAKRGQDVALRCDPISGHVSLFWYQQALGQGPEFLTYFQNEAQLDKSGLPSDRFFAERPEGSVSTLKIQRTQQEDSAVYLCASSLDNEKLFFGSGTQLSVL.

V and J are TRBV12-3 or TRBV12-4 and TRBJ1-1; possible D gene TRBD1, 6 bases. The CDR3 is 16 residues long. The V gene lost 7 bases and the J gene lost 3 bases, with 21 bases spanning the gap. Written as DNA, the CDR3 is TGTGCCAGCAAAACGCAGGGATCCGGGGGCTACACTGAAGCTTTCTTT. Its protein product is CASKTQGSGGYTEAFF.

This sequence joins TRBV5-1 and TRBJ2-5; TRBD1 matches 8 bases. Germline V CDR1 and CDR2: SGHRS, YFSETQ. The CDR3 loop spans 15 amino acids. V dropped 6 bases and J dropped 5; count of bases not matched to a gene: 12. CDR3 amino acids: CASKTEDRGLETQYF. CDR3 sequence (DNA): TGCGCCAGCAAGACTGAAGACAGGGGTCTGGAGACCCAGTACTTC.

This clonotype has ten or more counts. This chain connects TRBV5-1 to TRBJ2-2, with 8 bases identical to TRBD1. This CDR3 contains 13 residues. Germline V gene lookup returns CDR1 SGHRS and CDR2 YFSETQ. The V segment lost 7 bases and the J segment 5 bases; nucleotides outside the gene matches: 4. The CDR3 sequence: CASGQGTTGELFF. DNA for the CDR3: TGCGCCAGCGGACAGGGTACAACCGGGGAGCTGTTTTTT.

This clonotype was observed at least ten times. V usage is TRBV6-1 and J usage is TRBJ2-1, with unresolved D. V lost 7 bases, J lost 3 bases, and 16 bases lay in between. The germline gives CDR1 MNHNS, CDR2 SASEGT. The CDR3 covers 15 residues. For the CDR3, the DNA is TGTGCCAGCAATCATTGGCCGGCCGACTACAATGAGCAGTTCTTC. Protein product: CASNHWPADYNEQFF.

This chain joins TRBV5-1 and TRBJ1-6; D remains unclear. V was cut by 0 bases and J by 4 bases, with 8 bases left in between. The CDR3 spans 15 residues. The germline V gene has CDR1 SGHRS and CDR2 YFSETQ. The CDR3 DNA follows: TGCGCCAGCAGCTTGGATGACACTTATAATTCACCCCTCCACTTT. Translation: CASSLDDTYNSPLHF.

This clonotype was detected many times. The chain joins TRBV5-5 to TRBJ2-1, with D perhaps TRBD1 (6 bases). The length of the CDR3 is 13 residues. Germline V gives CDR1 SGHKS, CDR2 YYEKEE (reference sequence). Trimming removed 2 bases from V and 10 bases from J, with 13 bases in between. The CDR3 protein is CASSFEGDGEQFF. The CDR3 DNA reads as TGTGCCAGCAGCTTTGAGGGGGACGGCGAGCAGTTCTTC. The whole variable domain, remainder taken from reference TRBV5-5 and TRBJ2-1, is DAGVTQSPTHLIKTRGQQVTLRCSPISGHKSVSWYQQVLGQGPQFIFQYYEKEERGRGNFPDRFSARQFPNYSSELNVNALLLGDSALYLCASSFEGDGEQFFGPGTRLTVL.

This clonotype occurred many times. The chain carries TRBV7-3 and TRBJ2-1, with TRBD2 matching 7 bases. J gave up 8 bases and V 5 bases, and 9 bases lay outside the gene matches. CDR1 SGHTA and CDR2 FQGTGA come from the germline V gene. The CDR3 extends over 14 amino acids. The CDR3 protein is CASSPTFTSDEQFF. In DNA, the CDR3 is TGTGCCAGCAGCCCCACGTTCACTAGCGATGAGCAGTTCTTC.

The gene calls are TRBV27 and TRBJ1-2, with D perhaps TRBD1 (6 bases). Germline CDR1 is MNHEY and CDR2 is SMNVEV (reference sequence). V was clipped by 6 bases and J by 7 bases, with 18 bases between them. This CDR3 is 14 amino acids long. This chain's CDR3 is CASSRDWGAAGYTF. CDR3 in DNA: TGTGCCAGCAGCCGCGATTGGGGGGCGGCTGGCTACACCTTC.

This clonotype was seen repeatedly, ten times or more. The gene calls are TRBV6-5 and TRBJ2-3; no reliable D call. V lost 0 bases, J lost 4 bases, and 8 bases lay in between. The CDR3 is 14 amino acids. Looked up from germline, CDR1 is MNHEY and CDR2 is SVGAGI. CDR3 sequence (DNA): TGTGCCAGCAGTTACTCCCTGTACTCAGATACGCAGTATTTT. This codes for CASSYSLYSDTQYF.

The chain joins TRBV19 to TRBJ2-7, with TRBD2 matching 9 bases. This CDR3 spans 15 amino acids. The germline CDR1 and CDR2 sequences are LNHDA and SQIVND (reference sequence). J lost 4 bases, V lost 5 bases, and 9 bases had no gene match. The CDR3 coding sequence is TGTGCCAGTAGTCCCCGCGGGAGGGCTAAATACGAGCAGTACTTC. Its protein product is CASSPRGRAKYEQYF.

With regard to this clonotype: A much larger clonotype is one base distant, so this may be a read error. The J gene is TRBJ1-5, the V gene TRBV12-3 or TRBV12-4; D is unresolved. V lost 4 bases to trimming and J lost 0 bases, with 7 bases between them. CDR3 length: 14 amino acids. The CDR3 nucleotides read TGTGCCAGCAGTTCAGTGGTTAGCAATCAGCCCCAGCATTTT. This gives the protein CASSSVVSNQPQHF.

The chain has TRBV6-4 and TRBJ2-7, with 11 bases aligning to TRBD1. CDR3 length: 15 residues. Trimming cost V 4 bases and J 3 bases; bases outside gene matches: 5. CDR1 is MRHNA, CDR2 SNTAGT, per germline. The CDR3 coding sequence is TGTGCCAGCAGTGTTCGGGGGACAGGGGGCTACGAGCAGTACTTC. Its protein product is CASSVRGTGGYEQYF.

In its sample, this clonotype is large. The V and J genes are TRBV3-1 and TRBJ2-1, with 7 nucleotides matching TRBD2. V shed 1 base and J 7 bases; nucleotides not matched to a gene: 13. In germline, CDR1 is LGHDT, CDR2 YNNKEL (reference sequence). CDR3 length equals 17 residues. The CDR3 region has the DNA TGTGCCAGCAGCCAAGGATGGAGCGGTGGGAGGGTGAATGAGCAGTTCTTC. Its protein product is CASSQGWSGGRVNEQFF.

In this sample, this clonotype turned up a few times. CDR3 coding DNA: TGCAGTGCTAGAAATAAAAAAATGGACAGGGGCACTGAAGCTTTCTTT. It encodes CSARNKKMDRGTEAFF. This rearrangement joins TRBV20-1 to TRBJ1-1; TRBD1 agrees at 9 bases. Germline values: CDR1 DFQATT, CDR2 SNEGSKA (reference sequence). The length of the CDR3 is 16 residues. V dropped 2 bases and J dropped 4; count of bases not matched to a gene: 11.